This T cell receptor (beta chain) derives from a study of molecular identifiers for immune sequencing clone quantification. The study, taken as a whole, reports: Clones above 20 RNA copies contained over 97% of effector molecules but under 1% of naive ones.

Per the germline V gene, CDR1 is SEHNR and CDR2 is FQNEAQ (reference sequence). The CDR3 covers 14 residues. V was trimmed by 4 bases and J by 8 bases, leaving 17 bases between them. MiXCR was run by TCRdb on the PCR reads, yielding one entry per CDR3 protein. The table has under 600,000 distinct CDR3 sequences, roughly a fifth seen once. This clonotype was seen a few times. No antigen is known for it. Sorting defined naive CD8 T cells as CD8+CD4-CCR7+CD45RA+. Sequenced input: naive CD8+ T cells from blood, with Jurkat cell RNA spiked in. Subset defined: FACS-sorted CD8+CD4-CCR7+CD45RA+ naive T cells. The receptor was derived from a human donor in good health. Some libraries in this study had Jurkat cell RNA spiked in. This chain links TRBV7-9 with TRBJ1-1, with TRBD1 as a possible D gene (5 bases). CDR3 bases: TGTGCCAGCAGCTCAACTCTCAGCCGGGGGGAAGCTTTCTTT. As protein: CASSSTLSRGEAFF.